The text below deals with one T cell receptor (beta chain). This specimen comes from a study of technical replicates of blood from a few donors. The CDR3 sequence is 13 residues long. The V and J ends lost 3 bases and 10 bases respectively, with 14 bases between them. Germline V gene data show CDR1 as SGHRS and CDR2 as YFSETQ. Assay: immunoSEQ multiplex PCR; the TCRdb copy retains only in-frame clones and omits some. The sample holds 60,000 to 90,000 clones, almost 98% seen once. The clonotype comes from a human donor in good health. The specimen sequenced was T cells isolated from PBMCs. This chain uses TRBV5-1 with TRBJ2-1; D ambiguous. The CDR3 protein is CASSSISEREQFF. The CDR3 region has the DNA TGCGCCAGCAGCTCTATCTCGGAGAGGGAGCAGTTCTTC.